The 18 T cell receptor beta chains presented below share a single source sample, sequenced in a study of T-cell memory formation after mild COVID-19. MiXCR, run by TCRdb on the 5' RACE reads, gives a single entry per CDR3 protein. This sample yields fewer than 75,000 distinct CDR3 sequences, of which more than 10% are seen a single time; about 25% belongs to the top ten. What was sequenced was PBMCs or a T cell subset sorted from them (not recorded which). The receptors stem from a man aged 18 to 30 who had mild COVID-19 (a few samples of this study predate the infection). Cell type and time point are not known.

In its sample, this clonotype was seen a few times. The rearrangement joins TRBV6-4 to TRBJ2-3, with D possibly TRBD1 on 5 matching bases. The V and J ends lost 4 bases and 3 bases respectively, with 11 bases between them. The CDR3 is 14 residues long. From germline, CDR1 is MRHNA and CDR2 SNTAGT. CDR3 DNA: TGTGCCAGCAGTGCTCAGGGTCGGACAGATACGCAGTATTTT. This sequence encodes CASSAQGRTDTQYF.

The chain couples TRBV7-9 to TRBJ1-6, with D maybe TRBD1 (5 bases). The CDR3 consists of 17 residues. With 4 bases removed from V and 0 bases from J, the gap between germline ends came to 13 bases. The germline V gene has CDR1 SEHNR and CDR2 FQNEAQ (reference sequence). CDR3 in DNA: TGTGCCAGCAGCTCCGGACAAATGAGCTCCTATAATTCACCCCTCCACTTT. Translating gives CASSSGQMSSYNSPLHF.

The V gene is TRBV25-1, the J gene TRBJ1-1; 7 positions agree with TRBD1. The CDR3 extends over 13 amino acids. Germline CDR1 and CDR2: MGHDK and SYGVNS. The J segment lost 6 bases and the V segment lost 4 bases, leaving 5 bases of the junction unmatched. CDR3 amino acids: CASSAGTVAEAFF. The CDR3 nucleotides read TGTGCCAGCAGTGCCGGGACAGTCGCTGAAGCTTTCTTT.

The CDR3: CASSLEGARGYTF. The DNA of the CDR3 is TGCGCCAGCAGCTTGGAGGGGGCTCGTGGCTACACCTTC. The chain combines TRBV5-1 with TRBJ1-2; 7 bases map to TRBD1. The length of the CDR3 is 13 residues. V shed 0 bases, J shed 7 bases, and the junction held 3 bases outside the gene matches. Germline loops: CDR1 SGHRS, CDR2 YFSETQ.

V is TRBV28 and J is TRBJ2-3; 8 bases map to TRBD2. The CDR3 has 17 amino acids. Trimming removed 5 bases from V and 6 bases from J; junction bases left unmatched: 16. The germline CDR1 and CDR2 sequences are MDHEN and SYDVKM. In DNA, the CDR3 is TGTGCCAGCAGTCCCACGGGGGGGGGTCCCGCAACTGATACGCAGTATTTT. Encoded protein: CASSPTGGGPATDTQYF.

This clonotype has a handful of counts. The CDR3 DNA reads as TGTGCCAGCAGTCCGAGCGGGGGGGATGAGACCCAGTACTTC. This translates into CASSPSGGDETQYF. The chain employs TRBV6-2 or TRBV6-3 and TRBJ2-5; the match to TRBD2 covers 10 bases. The germline gives CDR1 MNHEY, CDR2 SVGEGT. The CDR3 covers 14 residues. The V and J ends lost 5 bases and 5 bases, in that order; junction bases with no gene match: 5.

In its sample, this clonotype was seen a few times. The chain carries TRBV19 and TRBJ2-2, with D hard to call. The germline V and J ends were trimmed by 3 bases and 0 bases, with 11 bases remaining between them. Germline CDR1 is LNHDA and CDR2 is SQIVND (reference sequence). This CDR3 region has 16 residues. DNA for the CDR3: TGTGCCAGTAGTATCCGGACGGACGCGAACACCGGGGAGCTGTTTTTT. This translates into CASSIRTDANTGELFF.

Many counts were recorded for this clonotype. The gene calls are TRBV7-2 and TRBJ1-6; 8 bases line up with TRBD1. The CDR3 totals 15 residues. From germline, CDR1 is SGHTA and CDR2 FQGNSA. With V trimmed by 5 bases and J by 10 bases, 10 bases remained unmatched. The CDR3 loop is CASSGGGQGRSPLHF. The CDR3 bases are TGTGCCAGCAGCGGGGGCGGACAGGGCAGATCACCCCTCCACTTT.

There are many counts of this clonotype. The gene calls are TRBV11-2 and TRBJ2-5; D ambiguous. V gave up 3 bases and J gave up 5 bases, with 10 bases separating them. This CDR3 is 13 amino acids long. The V gene's germline CDR1 is SGHAT and CDR2 FQNNGV. The CDR3 sequence is CASSLGERETQYF. CDR3 coding DNA: TGTGCCAGCAGCTTGGGTGAACGGGAGACCCAGTACTTC.

For the CDR3, the DNA is TGTGCCAGCAGGTCCAACCAGGGAAATGAGCAGTTCTTC. It encodes CASRSNQGNEQFF. The chain joins TRBV11-2 to TRBJ2-1; possible D gene TRBD1, 5 bases. There are 13 residues in the CDR3. V was clipped by 6 bases and J by 7 bases, with 13 bases between them. Germline assignment: CDR1 SGHAT and CDR2 FQNNGV.

This clonotype was seen a few times. The chain recombines TRBV6-2 or TRBV6-3 with TRBJ2-3; tentative D call: TRBD2 (6 bases). This CDR3 is 15 amino acids long. Germline CDR1 MNHEY, CDR2 SVGEGT. V dropped 0 bases and J dropped 10 bases, with 17 bases sitting between them. CDR3: CASSYSRLVQGAQYF. The DNA of the CDR3 is TGTGCCAGCAGTTACTCGAGACTAGTTCAGGGTGCGCAGTATTTT.

This clonotype was seen at least ten times. This chain uses TRBV6-5 with TRBJ2-3; D is perhaps TRBD2 (6 bases). Germline values: CDR1 MNHEY, CDR2 SVGAGI. This CDR3 comprises 15 residues. Trimming removed 2 bases at V and 4 bases at J, with 13 bases between. In DNA, the CDR3 is TGTGCCAGCAGTTACGCCACCGGGACTTCAGATACGCAGTATTTT. This sequence encodes CASSYATGTSDTQYF.

The V gene is TRBV20-1, the J gene TRBJ1-5; D possibly corresponds to TRBD1 (5 bases). Looked up from germline, CDR1 is DFQATT and CDR2 is SNEGSKA (reference sequence). The CDR3 consists of 13 residues. The V end was cut by 4 bases, the J end by 2 bases, with 9 bases between. The CDR3 region has the DNA TGCAGTGCTACCGGGGCCGGCAATCAGCCCCAGCATTTT. This codes for CSATGAGNQPQHF.

The DNA for the CDR3 is TGTGCCAGCAGTTACGGCATGAACCAGGGTGACTATGGCTACACCTTC. It is translated as CASSYGMNQGDYGYTF. The rearrangement links TRBV6-2 or TRBV6-3 to TRBJ1-2; the D gene is possibly TRBD1 (5 bases). CDR1 and CDR2 from the germline V gene are MNHEY and SVGEGT. V gave up 2 bases and J gave up 3 bases, with 16 bases separating them. This CDR3 comprises 16 residues.

The genes are TRBV9 and TRBJ1-2; 8 bases agree with TRBD1. Germline V gene sequence: CDR1 SGDLS, CDR2 YYNGEE. There are 14 residues in the CDR3. The V segment lost 4 bases and the J segment 5 bases; nucleotides outside the gene matches: 7. The CDR3 region is CASSSDRGLYGYTF. CDR3 DNA sequence: TGTGCCAGCAGCAGTGACAGGGGCTTGTATGGCTACACCTTC.

This clonotype has a handful of counts. The chain joins TRBV2 to TRBJ2-1; TRBD1 aligns across 9 bases. CDR3 length: 13 residues. CDR1 is SNHLY, CDR2 FYNNEI, per germline. The J segment lost 8 bases and the V segment lost 5 bases, leaving 4 bases of the junction unmatched. CDR3 sequence: CASSRDREDEQFF. CDR3 nucleotide sequence: TGTGCCAGCAGTAGGGACAGGGAGGATGAGCAGTTCTTC.

The sample holds many counts of this clonotype. The genes are TRBV12-3 or TRBV12-4 and TRBJ2-7; 8 bases align to TRBD1. The CDR3 extends over 13 amino acids. J gave up 4 bases and V 5 bases, and 4 bases lay outside the gene matches. For the CDR3, the DNA is TGTGCCAGCAGTCCCGGGGACAGGTACGAGCAGTACTTC. This codes for CASSPGDRYEQYF.

V usage is TRBV5-1 and J usage is TRBJ1-6, with D perhaps matching TRBD1 (6 bases). The CDR3 runs 14 residues. Germline assignment: CDR1 SGHRS and CDR2 YFSETQ. V was pared by 4 bases and J by 7 bases, with 12 bases between. CDR3 coding DNA: TGCGCCAGCAGCCACAGGGAAAGGAATTCACCCCTCCACTTT. Its translation is CASSHRERNSPLHF.